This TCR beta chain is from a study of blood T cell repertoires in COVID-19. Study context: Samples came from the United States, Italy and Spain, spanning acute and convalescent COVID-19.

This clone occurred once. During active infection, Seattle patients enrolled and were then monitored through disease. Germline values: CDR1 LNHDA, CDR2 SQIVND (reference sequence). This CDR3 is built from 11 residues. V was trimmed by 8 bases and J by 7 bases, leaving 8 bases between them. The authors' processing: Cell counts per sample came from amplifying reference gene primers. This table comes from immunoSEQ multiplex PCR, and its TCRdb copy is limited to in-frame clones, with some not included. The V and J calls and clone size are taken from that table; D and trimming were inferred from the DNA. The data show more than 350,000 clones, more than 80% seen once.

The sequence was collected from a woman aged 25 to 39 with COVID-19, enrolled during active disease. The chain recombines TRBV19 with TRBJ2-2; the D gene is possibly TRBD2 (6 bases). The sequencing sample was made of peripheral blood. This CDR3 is CASGDFGELFF. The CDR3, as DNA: TGTGCCAGTGGGGACTTCGGGGAGCTGTTTTTT.